Listed here are 10 T cell receptor beta chains from one sample, sequenced in a study of blood T cells in healthy people across ages. Through a sample-barcoded 5' primer and a J-beta primer mix, a second PCR was run for 7 to 11 cycles. TCRdb ran MiXCR on the 5' RACE reads and lists one entry per CDR3 protein. The sample holds 1.5 million to 2 million distinct CDR3 sequences; about 31% are singletons and the top ten take approximately 10%. Sequencing was carried out using blood. The receptor source for this set is a woman aged 25 to 39 in good health.

The chain uses TRBV28 and TRBJ2-1, with D perhaps matching TRBD2 (6 bases). The length of the CDR3 is 15 residues. In germline, CDR1 is MDHEN, CDR2 SYDVKM. The ends were cut back, 1 base at V and 13 bases at J, with 20 bases in the middle. CDR3 sequence reads: CASSLLLLASSHQFF. DNA of the CDR3: TGTGCCAGCAGTTTATTGCTCCTAGCGAGCTCCCATCAGTTCTTC.

The chain employs TRBV27 and TRBJ2-7; no clear D gene. The CDR3 is 14 amino acids. Trimming removed 5 bases from V and 0 bases from J, with 11 bases in between. CDR1 is MNHEY, CDR2 SMNVEV, per germline (reference sequence). The CDR3 loop reads CASSKASSSYEQYF. CDR3 nucleotide sequence: TGTGCCAGCAGTAAGGCTTCCAGCTCCTACGAGCAGTACTTC.

A few counts support this clonotype. The genes are TRBV7-9 and TRBJ1-1; D is unresolved. The CDR3 is 15 amino acids. Looked up from germline, CDR1 is SEHNR and CDR2 is FQNEAQ (reference sequence). The V gene lost 5 bases and the J gene lost 1 base, with 14 bases spanning the gap. CDR3 amino acids: CASSTPTPANTEAFF. As DNA, the CDR3 is TGTGCCAGCAGCACCCCGACGCCAGCGAACACTGAAGCTTTCTTT.

This sequence joins TRBV20-1 and TRBJ2-7; D call uncertain. There are 13 residues in the CDR3. Germline loops: CDR1 DFQATT, CDR2 SNEGSKA (reference sequence). V lost 6 bases and J lost 3, with 15 bases in between. In nucleotides, the CDR3 is TGCAGTGCGAAGCCCAGGTCGCGCTACGAGCAGTACTTC. Residues: CSAKPRSRYEQYF.

This clonotype came up a few times. The V call is TRBV5-1, the J call TRBJ2-3; 11 bases line up with TRBD2. Germline CDR1 and CDR2: SGHRS and YFSETQ. The ends lost 3 bases at V and 4 bases at J; junction bases unmatched: 7. The CDR3 totals 16 residues. The DNA of the CDR3 is TGCGCCAGCAGCTCGGGTAGCGGGGGGGCCGCAGATACGCAGTATTTT. It specifies CASSSGSGGAADTQYF. Based on the CDR3 plus reference TRBV5-1 and TRBJ2-3, the full variable domain is KAGVTQTPRYLIKTRGQQVTLSCSPISGHRSVSWYQQTPGQGLQFLFEYFSETQRNKGNFPGRFSGRQFSNSRSEMNVSTLELGDSALYLCASSSGSGGAADTQYFGPGTRLTVL.

The chain carries TRBV6-5 and TRBJ2-3, with D unresolved. The CDR3 consists of 15 residues. Germline assignment: CDR1 MNHEY and CDR2 SVGAGI. V was clipped by 5 bases and J by 2 bases, with 14 bases between them. The CDR3 sequence is CASSPNRAHTDTQYF. CDR3 in DNA: TGTGCCAGCAGTCCAAACCGGGCTCACACAGATACGCAGTATTTT.

The chain has TRBV7-9 and TRBJ1-1, with a possible D match to TRBD1 (6 bases). The CDR3 covers 14 residues. In germline, CDR1 is SEHNR, CDR2 FQNEAQ (reference sequence). With 2 bases removed from V and 10 bases from J, the gap between germline ends came to 17 bases. CDR3 in DNA: TGTGCCAGCAGCTTAAGTTCGACAGGCTTGGGAGCTTTCTTT. It codes for CASSLSSTGLGAFF.

This clonotype was recorded a few times. The chain is built from TRBV30 and TRBJ1-2, with D possibly matching TRBD1 (6 bases). CDR1 GTSNPN and CDR2 SVGIG come from the germline V gene (reference sequence). Trimming took off 4 bases at V and 5 bases at J, with 17 bases between the two ends. CDR3 size: 14 residues. The CDR3 sequence is CAWTPGQPYYGYTF. CDR3 nucleotides: TGTGCCTGGACACCGGGACAACCTTATTATGGCTACACCTTC.

The chain employs TRBV5-1 and TRBJ2-1; a weak D match, TRBD1 (8 bases). Per the germline V gene, CDR1 is SGHRS and CDR2 is YFSETQ. The ends were cut back, 5 bases at V and 3 bases at J, with 15 bases in the middle. The CDR3 loop spans 15 amino acids. For the CDR3, the DNA is TGCGCCAGCAGTTCGGGGGGACAGGTCTACAATGAGCAGTTCTTC. Translation: CASSSGGQVYNEQFF.

This clonotype has more than one count but fewer than ten. V gene TRBV20-1 combines with J gene TRBJ2-5, with D hard to call. CDR3 length: 12 residues. With 3 bases removed from V and 3 bases from J, the gap between germline ends came to 8 bases. Germline CDR1 reads DFQATT; CDR2 reads SNEGSKA (reference sequence). CDR3 amino acids: CSASLAKETQYF. The CDR3 bases are TGCAGTGCTAGTCTGGCGAAAGAGACCCAGTACTTC.